The 30 T cell receptor beta chains reported below all come from one sample, sequenced in a study of long-term antiretroviral therapy in people with HIV. Version v3.0 of the immunoSEQ assay was performed at survey level. The repertoire was sequenced with immunoSEQ multiplex PCR; TCRdb's copy has only in-frame clones and lacks some. The sample has over 20,000 clones, roughly 79% seen once. The sequenced sample was unsorted PBMCs, obtained 0.5 years after starting antiretroviral therapy. The receptors were gathered from a man between 18 and 35 years old with HIV.

The V and J genes are TRBV29-1 and TRBJ1-2; 12 nucleotides agree with TRBD1. Germline lookup yields CDR1 SQVTM and CDR2 ANQGSEA. The CDR3 is 17 residues long. V lost 6 bases and J lost 8; bases outside the gene matches: 19. Written as DNA, the CDR3 is TGCAGCGTCGTACCTCACAGTCCCGGGACAGGGGGCCGGGGCTACACCTTC. As protein: CSVVPHSPGTGGRGYTF.

The chain's CDR3 is CASSQSPGARGGRYEQYF. The CDR3 region has the DNA TGCGCCAGCAGCCAATCCCCTGGTGCGCGGGGGGGCCGTTACGAGCAGTACTTC. This chain links TRBV4-1 with TRBJ2-7, with TRBD2 matching over 9 bases. With V trimmed by 2 bases and J by 4 bases, 15 bases remained unmatched. From germline, CDR1 is MGHRA and CDR2 YSYEKL. This CDR3 comprises 18 residues.

The count of this clone is one. The CDR3 DNA follows: TGCGCCAGCAGCCCCGGACCCGTGGGAGCTTTCTTT. This sequence encodes CASSPGPVGAFF. The chain links TRBV4-1 to TRBJ1-1, with D hard to call. CDR1 is MGHRA and CDR2 is YSYEKL in the germline V gene. The CDR3 length is 12 residues. The V gene lost 4 bases and the J gene lost 10 bases, with 13 bases spanning the gap.

The chain has TRBV28 and TRBJ2-3, with D maybe TRBD2 (5 bases). CDR1 and CDR2 from the germline V gene are MDHEN and SYDVKM. The CDR3 runs 14 residues. V was pared by 4 bases and J by 2 bases, with 10 bases between. CDR3 amino acids: CASSSADSTDTQYF. CDR3 DNA: TGTGCCAGCAGTTCCGCGGACTCCACAGATACGCAGTATTTT.

The CDR3 nucleotides read TGTGCCAGCAGCCCTAGGCAGAGCGGGGGCAAACAAGAGACCCAGTACTTC. As protein: CASSPRQSGGKQETQYF. The gene calls are TRBV4-2 and TRBJ2-5; 8 bases align to TRBD2. The CDR3 extends over 17 amino acids. Trimming removed 4 bases from V and 2 bases from J; junction bases left unmatched: 12. The germline V gene has CDR1 LGHNA and CDR2 YNFKEQ.

As for this clone: The sample has other DNA sequences that encode this CDR3 too. This chain joins TRBV7-2 and TRBJ2-7; possible D gene TRBD2, 7 bases. The V gene's germline CDR1 is SGHTA and CDR2 FQGNSA. CDR3 length: 16 amino acids. Trimming stripped 0 bases from V and 1 base from J, with 13 bases between. This chain's CDR3 is CASSLAGGGISYEQYF. DNA for the CDR3: TGTGCCAGCAGCTTAGCGGGGGGGGGCATATCCTACGAGCAGTACTTC.

The chain recombines TRBV19 with TRBJ1-1; 7 bases match TRBD1. The CDR3 is 19 residues long. The germline V gene has CDR1 LNHDA and CDR2 SQIVND (reference sequence). With 6 bases clipped from V and 9 bases from J, the junction kept 28 bases outside the gene matches. The CDR3 bases are TGTGCCAGTAGCGAAGGACCCGTTAAGGGGGCACCCTCCAAAAGGCAAGCTTTCTTT. Its translation is CASSEGPVKGAPSKRQAFF.

The chain recombines TRBV11-2 with TRBJ1-2; D is possibly TRBD1 (5 bases). The CDR3 is 15 amino acids. Germline V gene lookup returns CDR1 SGHAT and CDR2 FQNNGV. V lost 3 bases, J lost 3 bases, and 14 bases lay in between. CDR3 loop: CASSFWGSGDYGYTF. As DNA, the CDR3 is TGTGCCAGCAGCTTTTGGGGGAGCGGCGACTATGGCTACACCTTC.

This clone was observed a single time. The DNA of the CDR3 is TGTGCCAGCAGTGAAGATTTCAGAAATGAAAAACTGTTTTTT. It translates to CASSEDFRNEKLFF. This chain links TRBV6-1 with TRBJ1-4; D uncertain. The CDR3 sequence is 14 residues long. Germline assignment: CDR1 MNHNS and CDR2 SASEGT. Trimming shortened V by 1 base and J by 5 bases, and 8 bases separated the two germline ends.

The chain links TRBV7-8 to TRBJ1-2, with D perhaps TRBD1 (5 bases). There are 12 residues in the CDR3. The germline CDR1 and CDR2 sequences are SGHVS and FQNEAQ. Trimming pared 5 bases from V and 8 bases from J, leaving 12 bases between. CDR3: CASSPSGSGYTF. The CDR3 coding sequence is TGTGCCAGCAGCCCGTCAGGGTCGGGCTACACCTTC. The whole variable domain, filled in from reference TRBV7-8 and TRBJ1-2, reads GAGVSQSPRYKVAKRGQDVALRCDPISGHVSLFWYQQALGQGPEFLTYFQNEAQLDKSGLPSDRFFAERPEGSVSTLKIQRTQQEDSAVYLCASSPSGSGYTFGSGTRLTVV.

J is TRBJ1-1 and V is TRBV27; no reliable D call. The V and J ends lost 4 bases and 0 bases respectively, with 6 bases between them. The CDR3 length is 13 residues. Germline assignment: CDR1 MNHEY and CDR2 SMNVEV (reference sequence). The CDR3 here is CASSSAVNTEAFF. Here the CDR3 DNA reads TGTGCCAGCAGTTCGGCAGTGAACACTGAAGCTTTCTTT.

The chain carries TRBV27 and TRBJ1-6; 9 nucleotides line up with TRBD1. With V trimmed by 5 bases and J by 8 bases, 4 bases remained unmatched. The CDR3 sequence is 14 residues long. In germline, CDR1 is MNHEY, CDR2 SMNVEV (reference sequence). The CDR3 nucleotides read TGTGCCAGCAGTATGGACAGGGGTGATTCACCCCTCCACTTT. Translated: CASSMDRGDSPLHF.

This clone was counted a single time. The chain combines TRBV18 with TRBJ2-1; D might be TRBD1 (5 bases). The CDR3 is made up of 15 amino acids. Germline CDR1 is KGHSH and CDR2 is LQKENI. V was shortened by 3 bases and J by 7 bases, with 16 bases between the two germline ends. DNA of the CDR3: TGTGCCAGCTCACCGGGCCAGGGAAGTAAAAATGAGCAGTTCTTC. Translating it yields CASSPGQGSKNEQFF.

This chain uses TRBV13 with TRBJ2-5, with D possibly TRBD1 on 6 matching bases. Germline V gene data show CDR1 as PRHDT and CDR2 as FYEKMQ (reference sequence). The CDR3 spans 15 residues. Trimming removed 4 bases from V and 1 base from J, with 13 bases in between. In DNA form, the CDR3 reads TGTGCCAGCAGCTGGAAGACAGGAGGCCAAGAGACCCAGTACTTC. This gives the protein CASSWKTGGQETQYF.

The rearrangement uses TRBV28 and TRBJ2-4; tentatively, D is TRBD2 (5 bases). Germline values: CDR1 MDHEN, CDR2 SYDVKM. Trimming removed 7 bases from V and 4 bases from J, with 17 bases in between. This CDR3 spans 15 amino acids. CDR3 region: CASIEKTRTKNIQYF. DNA of the CDR3: TGTGCCAGCATCGAGAAGACCAGGACTAAAAACATTCAGTACTTC.

The chain employs TRBV19 and TRBJ1-2; the D is unclear. The length of the CDR3 is 15 residues. V dropped 1 base and J dropped 10 bases, with 19 bases sitting between them. CDR1 and CDR2 (germline): LNHDA, SQIVND (reference sequence). This CDR3 is CASSIAAGSPVDYTF. CDR3 sequence (DNA): TGTGCCAGTAGTATAGCGGCGGGGTCCCCCGTAGACTACACCTTC.

The rearrangement joins TRBV18 to TRBJ1-2, with D perhaps matching TRBD1 (5 bases). The CDR3 spans 16 residues. Germline V gene data show CDR1 as KGHSH and CDR2 as LQKENI. The V end was cut by 1 base, the J end by 5 bases, with 17 bases between. The CDR3 DNA follows: TGTGCCAGCTCACCACTCAATAACAGGCGAAGATATGGCTACACCTTC. It encodes CASSPLNNRRRYGYTF.

The CDR3 DNA reads as TGTGCCAGCAGGACGGCAGGGGACACTGAAGCTTTCTTT. It translates to CASRTAGDTEAFF. The chain recombines TRBV7-3 with TRBJ1-1; tentatively, D is TRBD1 (6 bases). The V end was cut by 6 bases, the J end by 3 bases, with 11 bases between. CDR1 SGHTA and CDR2 FQGTGA come from the germline V gene. This CDR3 region has 13 residues.

The gene calls are TRBV6-4 and TRBJ2-3, with TRBD2 matching over 7 bases. Germline V gene sequence: CDR1 MRHNA, CDR2 SNTAGT. The CDR3 loop spans 14 amino acids. Unmatched junction bases numbered 5, after V lost 3 bases and J lost 5 bases. The chain's CDR3 is CASSESGGRDTQYF. In DNA, the CDR3 is TGTGCCAGCAGTGAATCGGGGGGTCGAGATACGCAGTATTTT.

Turning to this clone: The junction departs from the called germline gene at one end, perhaps through a read error. The chain has TRBV4-1 and TRBJ1-2, with 8 nucleotides matching TRBD1. The CDR3 consists of 13 residues. The germline gives CDR1 MGHRA, CDR2 YSYEKL. CDR3 DNA: TGCGCCAGCACCCAAACAGGGGGTAGTGGCTACACCTTC. The encoded protein is CASTQTGGSGYTF.

The chain employs TRBV18 and TRBJ1-6, with D possibly being TRBD1 (5 bases). The germline V and J ends were trimmed by 5 bases and 8 bases, with 7 bases remaining between them. Looked up from germline, CDR1 is KGHSH and CDR2 is LQKENI. This CDR3 has 12 residues. The CDR3 spells CASSSQDSPLHF. Here the CDR3 DNA reads TGTGCCAGCTCATCACAGGATTCACCCCTCCACTTT. Full variable domain (rest looked up from reference TRBV18 and TRBJ1-6): NAGVMQNPRHLVRRRGQEARLRCSPMKGHSHVYWYRQLPEEGLKFMVYLQKENIIDESGMPKERFSAEFPKEGPSILRIQQVVRGDSAAYFCASSSQDSPLHFGNGTRLTVT.

V usage is TRBV19 and J usage is TRBJ1-2, with a tentative D call TRBD1 (5 bases). Trimming took 4 bases from V and 2 from J, leaving 14 bases between them. The CDR3 is made up of 15 amino acids. In germline, CDR1 is LNHDA, CDR2 SQIVND (reference sequence). CDR3 sequence: CASSRAGRRNYGYTF. The CDR3 bases are TGTGCCAGTAGTAGGGCAGGGCGAAGAAACTATGGCTACACCTTC. The variable domain in full, with the rest retrieved from reference TRBV19 and TRBJ1-2, is DGGITQSPKYLFRKEGQNVTLSCEQNLNHDAMYWYRQDPGQGLRLIYYSQIVNDFQKGDIAEGYSVSREKKESFPLTVTSAQKNPTAFYLCASSRAGRRNYGYTFGSGTRLTVV.

The rearrangement uses TRBV27 and TRBJ2-1; D may be TRBD2 (7 bases). Deletions cut 5 bases from V and 6 bases from J, with 17 bases between. The CDR3 spans 15 residues. Germline V gene data show CDR1 as MNHEY and CDR2 as SMNVEV (reference sequence). CDR3 loop: CASSQRGSGGNEQFF. DNA of the CDR3: TGTGCCAGCAGTCAAAGGGGGTCGGGGGGCAATGAGCAGTTCTTC.

This clone appeared a few times. J is TRBJ1-2 and V is TRBV28; 10 nucleotides agree with TRBD1. This CDR3 contains 15 residues. Trimming cost V 6 bases and J 2 bases; bases outside gene matches: 6. Looked up from germline, CDR1 is MDHEN and CDR2 is SYDVKM. The CDR3 sequence: CASRKTGGANYGYTF. CDR3 nucleotide sequence: TGTGCCAGCAGGAAGACAGGGGGCGCGAACTATGGCTACACCTTC.

For the CDR3, the DNA is TGCGCCAGCGTCCGCCAATGGAATGCGCCTAGCACAGATACGCAGTATTTT. Amino acids: CASVRQWNAPSTDTQYF. The rearrangement links TRBV5-1 to TRBJ2-3; D uncertain. Looked up from germline, CDR1 is SGHRS and CDR2 is YFSETQ. CDR3 length equals 17 residues. The V and J ends lost 7 bases and 0 bases respectively, with 21 bases between them.

The chain couples TRBV9 to TRBJ1-1, with D uncertain. The germline V gene encodes CDR1 SGDLS and CDR2 YYNGEE. The CDR3 has 16 amino acids. With 0 bases removed from V and 0 bases from J, the gap between germline ends came to 12 bases. The CDR3 DNA follows: TGTGCCAGCAGCGTAGCTCCGGGTCCGTTGAACACTGAAGCTTTCTTT. The encoded protein is CASSVAPGPLNTEAFF.

V is TRBV7-9 and J is TRBJ2-3; 8 bases are a match to TRBD1. Germline assignment: CDR1 SEHNR and CDR2 FQNEAQ (reference sequence). V gave up 5 bases and J gave up 0 bases; unmatched junction bases: 7. The CDR3 has 16 amino acids. CDR3 bases: TGTGCCAGCAGCATCCTCCGGACAGGGAGCACAGATACGCAGTATTTT. It yields the protein CASSILRTGSTDTQYF.

There are a few counts of this clone. The chain recombines TRBV7-3 with TRBJ1-2, with D perhaps matching TRBD1 (5 bases). Germline V CDR1 and CDR2: SGHTA, FQGTGA. The CDR3 runs 14 residues. V was trimmed by 5 bases and J by 9 bases, leaving 19 bases between them. This CDR3 reads CASSKLGTEGSYTF. The CDR3 coding sequence is TGTGCCAGCAGCAAGCTTGGGACGGAGGGTAGCTACACCTTC.

The chain has TRBV5-8 and TRBJ2-3; D possibly matches TRBD1 or TRBD2 (5 bases each). This CDR3 contains 11 residues. Germline V gives CDR1 SGHTS, CDR2 YDEGEE. Trimming took 5 bases from V and 9 from J, leaving 10 bases between them. CDR3 sequence reads: CASRSGQTQYF. The CDR3 coding sequence is TGTGCCAGCAGGTCGGGGCAGACGCAGTATTTT.

In DNA form, the CDR3 reads TGTGCCAGCCAGAAATACGGCACAGATACGCAGTATTTT. It is translated as CASQKYGTDTQYF. The chain recombines TRBV2 with TRBJ2-3; no definite D call. The CDR3 has 13 residues. Trimming removed 8 bases at V and 1 base at J, with 10 bases between. Germline V gene sequence: CDR1 SNHLY, CDR2 FYNNEI.